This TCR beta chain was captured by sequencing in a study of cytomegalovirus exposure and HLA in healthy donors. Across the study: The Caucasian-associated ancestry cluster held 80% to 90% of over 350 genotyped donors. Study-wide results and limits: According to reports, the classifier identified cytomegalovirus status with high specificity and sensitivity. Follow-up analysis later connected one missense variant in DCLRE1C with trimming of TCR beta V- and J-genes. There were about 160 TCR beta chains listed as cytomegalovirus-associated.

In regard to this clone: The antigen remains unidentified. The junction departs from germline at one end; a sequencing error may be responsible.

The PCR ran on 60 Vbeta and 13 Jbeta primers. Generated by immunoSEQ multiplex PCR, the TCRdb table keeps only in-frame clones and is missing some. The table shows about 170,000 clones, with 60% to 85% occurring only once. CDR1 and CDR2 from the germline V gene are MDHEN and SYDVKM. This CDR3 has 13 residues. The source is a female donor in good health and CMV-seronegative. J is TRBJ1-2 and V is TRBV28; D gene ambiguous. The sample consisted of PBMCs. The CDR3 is CASSDPPNYGYTF. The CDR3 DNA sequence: TGTGCCAGCAGTGATCCTCCTAATTATGGCTACACCTTC.